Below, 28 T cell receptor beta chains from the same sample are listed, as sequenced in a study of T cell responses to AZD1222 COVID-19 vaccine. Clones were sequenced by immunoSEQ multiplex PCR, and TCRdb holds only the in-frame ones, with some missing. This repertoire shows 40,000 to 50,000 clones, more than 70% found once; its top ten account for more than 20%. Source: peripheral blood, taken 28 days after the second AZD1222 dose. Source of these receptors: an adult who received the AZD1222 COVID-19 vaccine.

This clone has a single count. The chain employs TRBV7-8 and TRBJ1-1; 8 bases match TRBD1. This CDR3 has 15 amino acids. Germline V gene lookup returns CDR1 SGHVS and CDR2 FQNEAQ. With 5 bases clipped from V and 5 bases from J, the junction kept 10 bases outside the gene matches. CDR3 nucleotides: TGTGCCAGCAGCCACTCAGGCAGGGGGCAAACTGAAGCTTTCTTT. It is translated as CASSHSGRGQTEAFF.

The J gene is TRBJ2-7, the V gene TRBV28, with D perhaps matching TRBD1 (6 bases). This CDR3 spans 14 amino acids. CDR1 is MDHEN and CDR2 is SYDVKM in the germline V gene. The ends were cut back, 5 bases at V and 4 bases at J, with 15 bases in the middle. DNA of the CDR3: TGTGCCAGCAGTACCACAGGGTACGAATACGAGCAGTACTTC. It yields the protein CASSTTGYEYEQYF.

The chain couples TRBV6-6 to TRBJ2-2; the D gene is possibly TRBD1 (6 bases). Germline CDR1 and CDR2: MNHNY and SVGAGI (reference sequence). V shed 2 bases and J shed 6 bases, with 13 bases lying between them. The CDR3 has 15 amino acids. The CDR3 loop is CASSYRNRESGELFF. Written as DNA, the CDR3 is TGTGCCAGCAGTTACCGCAACAGGGAGTCCGGGGAGCTGTTTTTT.

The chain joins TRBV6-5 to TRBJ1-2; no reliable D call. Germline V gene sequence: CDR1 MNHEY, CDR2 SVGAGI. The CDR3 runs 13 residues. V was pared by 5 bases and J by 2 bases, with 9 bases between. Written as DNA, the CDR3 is TGTGCCAGCAGTAGGGATCGAAACTATGGCTACACCTTC. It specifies CASSRDRNYGYTF.

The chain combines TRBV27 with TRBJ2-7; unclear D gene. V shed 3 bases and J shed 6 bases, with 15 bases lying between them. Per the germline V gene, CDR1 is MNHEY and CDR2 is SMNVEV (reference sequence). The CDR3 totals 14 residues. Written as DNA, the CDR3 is TGTGCCAGCAGTTTTGCCTCGACCCCGCGCGAGCAGTACTTC. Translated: CASSFASTPREQYF.

The chain's CDR3 is CASSQGSGYEQYF. The CDR3 bases are TGTGCCAGTTCCCAGGGATCGGGCTACGAGCAGTACTTC. The chain employs TRBV19 and TRBJ2-7; D is possibly TRBD1 (5 bases). Germline assignment: CDR1 LNHDA and CDR2 SQIVND (reference sequence). The CDR3 is made up of 13 amino acids. V lost 8 bases and J lost 3, with 14 bases in between.

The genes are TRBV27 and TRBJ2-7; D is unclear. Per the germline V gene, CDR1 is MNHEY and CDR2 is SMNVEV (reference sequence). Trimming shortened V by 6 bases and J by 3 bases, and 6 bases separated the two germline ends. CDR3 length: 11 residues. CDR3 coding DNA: TGTGCCAGCAGCAACGGCTACGAGCAGTACTTC. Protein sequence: CASSNGYEQYF.

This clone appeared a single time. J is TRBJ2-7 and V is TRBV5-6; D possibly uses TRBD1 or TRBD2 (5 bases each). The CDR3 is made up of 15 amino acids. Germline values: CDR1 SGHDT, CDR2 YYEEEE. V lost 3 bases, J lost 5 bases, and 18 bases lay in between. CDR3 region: CASSWGGILTNEQYF. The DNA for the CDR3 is TGTGCCAGCAGCTGGGGCGGAATACTGACTAACGAGCAGTACTTC.

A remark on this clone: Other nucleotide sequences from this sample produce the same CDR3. In nucleotides, the CDR3 is TGTGCCAGCAGCGTATCTGGGACAGGGGCCTACGAGCAGTACTTC. Translated, it gives CASSVSGTGAYEQYF. The chain joins TRBV9 to TRBJ2-7, with 10 bases lining up with TRBD1. Germline CDR1 is SGDLS and CDR2 is YYNGEE. V trimming: 1 base; J trimming: 2 bases; junction bases outside the gene matches: 3. This CDR3 region has 15 residues.

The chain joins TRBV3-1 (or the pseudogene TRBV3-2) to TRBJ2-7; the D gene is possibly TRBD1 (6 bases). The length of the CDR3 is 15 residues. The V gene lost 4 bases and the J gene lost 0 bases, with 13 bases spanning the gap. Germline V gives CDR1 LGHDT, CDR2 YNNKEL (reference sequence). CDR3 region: CASSLQGSGSYEQYF. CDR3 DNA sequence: TGTGCCAGCAGCCTGCAGGGGTCGGGCTCCTACGAGCAGTACTTC.

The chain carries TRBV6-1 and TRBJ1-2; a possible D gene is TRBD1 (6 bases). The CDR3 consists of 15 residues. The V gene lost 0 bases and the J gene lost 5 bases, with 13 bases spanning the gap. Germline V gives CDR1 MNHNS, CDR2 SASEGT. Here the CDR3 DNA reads TGTGCCAGCAGTGAAGCACGGGGGGGCAATTATGGCTACACCTTC. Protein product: CASSEARGGNYGYTF.

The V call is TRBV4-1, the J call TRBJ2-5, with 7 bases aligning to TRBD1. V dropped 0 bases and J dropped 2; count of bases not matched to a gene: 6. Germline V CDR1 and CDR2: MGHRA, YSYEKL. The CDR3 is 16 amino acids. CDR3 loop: CASSQEGTAFQETQYF. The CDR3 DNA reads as TGCGCCAGCAGCCAAGAGGGGACAGCTTTTCAAGAGACCCAGTACTTC.

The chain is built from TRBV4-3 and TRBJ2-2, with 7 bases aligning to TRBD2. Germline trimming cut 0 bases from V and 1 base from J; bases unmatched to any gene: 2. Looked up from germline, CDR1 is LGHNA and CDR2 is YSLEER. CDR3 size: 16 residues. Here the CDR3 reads CASSQDGRGNTGELFF. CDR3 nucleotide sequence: TGCGCCAGCAGCCAAGATGGGAGGGGGAACACCGGGGAGCTGTTTTTT.

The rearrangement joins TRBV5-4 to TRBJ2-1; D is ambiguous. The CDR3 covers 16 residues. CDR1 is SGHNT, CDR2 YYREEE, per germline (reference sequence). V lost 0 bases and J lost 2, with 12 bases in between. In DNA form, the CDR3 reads TGTGCCAGCAGCTTGGAAGGATCTGGAACCTACAATGAGCAGTTCTTC. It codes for CASSLEGSGTYNEQFF.

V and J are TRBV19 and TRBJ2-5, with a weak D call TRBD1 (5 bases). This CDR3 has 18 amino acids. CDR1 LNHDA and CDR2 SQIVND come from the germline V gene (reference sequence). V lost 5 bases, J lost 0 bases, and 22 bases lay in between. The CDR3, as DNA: TGTGCCAGTAGTCTTACGAGGACACCCACCCCGTACCAAGAGACCCAGTACTTC. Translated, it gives CASSLTRTPTPYQETQYF.

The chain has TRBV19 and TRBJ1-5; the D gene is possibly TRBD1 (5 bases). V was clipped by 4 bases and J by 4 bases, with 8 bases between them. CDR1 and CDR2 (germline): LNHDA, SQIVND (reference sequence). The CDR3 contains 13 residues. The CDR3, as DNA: TGTGCCAGTAGTAAGGGACTTAATCAGCCCCAGCATTTT. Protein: CASSKGLNQPQHF.

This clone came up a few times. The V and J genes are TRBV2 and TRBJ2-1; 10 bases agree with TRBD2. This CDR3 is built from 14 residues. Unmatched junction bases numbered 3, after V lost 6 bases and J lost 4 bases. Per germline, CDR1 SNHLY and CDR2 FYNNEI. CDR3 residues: CASRSGGAYNEQFF. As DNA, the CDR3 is TGTGCCAGCAGAAGCGGGGGGGCTTACAATGAGCAGTTCTTC.

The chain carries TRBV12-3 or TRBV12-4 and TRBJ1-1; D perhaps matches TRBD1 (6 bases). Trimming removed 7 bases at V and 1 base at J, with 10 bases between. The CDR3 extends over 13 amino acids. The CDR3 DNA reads TGTGCCAGCAACAGGGTGGAGAACACTGAAGCTTTCTTT. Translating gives CASNRVENTEAFF.

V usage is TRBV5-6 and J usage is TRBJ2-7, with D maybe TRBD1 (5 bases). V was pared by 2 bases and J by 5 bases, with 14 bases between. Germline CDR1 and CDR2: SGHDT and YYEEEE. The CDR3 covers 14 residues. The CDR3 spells CASSFGDRPHEQYF. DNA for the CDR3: TGTGCCAGCAGCTTTGGAGACAGACCTCACGAGCAGTACTTC.

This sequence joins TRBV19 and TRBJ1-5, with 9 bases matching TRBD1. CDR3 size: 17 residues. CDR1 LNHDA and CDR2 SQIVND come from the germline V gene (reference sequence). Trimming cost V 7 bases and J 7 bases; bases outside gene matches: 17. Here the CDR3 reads CASKAHSIGTGHQPQHF. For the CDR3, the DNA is TGTGCCAGTAAAGCTCACTCCATCGGGACAGGGCACCAGCCCCAGCATTTT.

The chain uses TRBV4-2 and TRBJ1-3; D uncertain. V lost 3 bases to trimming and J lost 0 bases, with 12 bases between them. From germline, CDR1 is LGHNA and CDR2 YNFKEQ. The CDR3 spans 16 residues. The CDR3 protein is CASSQRASDSGNTIYF. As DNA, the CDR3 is TGTGCCAGCAGCCAGAGGGCATCGGACTCTGGAAACACCATATATTTT.

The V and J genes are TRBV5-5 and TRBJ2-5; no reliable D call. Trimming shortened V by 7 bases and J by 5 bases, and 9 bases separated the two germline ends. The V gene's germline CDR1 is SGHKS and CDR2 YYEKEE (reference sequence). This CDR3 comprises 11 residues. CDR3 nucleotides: TGTGCCAGCCTCCCGCGGGAGACCCAGTACTTC. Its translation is CASLPRETQYF.

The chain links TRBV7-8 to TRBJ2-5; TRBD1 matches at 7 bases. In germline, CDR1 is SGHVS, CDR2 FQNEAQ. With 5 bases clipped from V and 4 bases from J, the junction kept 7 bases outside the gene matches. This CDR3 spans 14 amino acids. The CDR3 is CASSRGDRAETQYF. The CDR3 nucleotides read TGTGCCAGCAGCCGAGGTGACAGGGCAGAGACCCAGTACTTC.

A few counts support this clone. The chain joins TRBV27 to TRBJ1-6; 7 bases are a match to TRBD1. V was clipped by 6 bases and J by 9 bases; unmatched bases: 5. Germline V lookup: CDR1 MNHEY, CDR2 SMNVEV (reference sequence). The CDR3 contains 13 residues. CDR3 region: CASRDRVGSPLHF. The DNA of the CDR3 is TGTGCCAGCAGAGACAGGGTTGGTTCACCCCTCCACTTT.

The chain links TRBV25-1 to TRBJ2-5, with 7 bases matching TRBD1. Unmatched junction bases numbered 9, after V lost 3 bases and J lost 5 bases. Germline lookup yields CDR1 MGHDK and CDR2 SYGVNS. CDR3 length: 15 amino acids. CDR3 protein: CASSDGTVIRETQYF. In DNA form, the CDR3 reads TGTGCCAGCAGTGATGGGACAGTTATCCGGGAGACCCAGTACTTC.

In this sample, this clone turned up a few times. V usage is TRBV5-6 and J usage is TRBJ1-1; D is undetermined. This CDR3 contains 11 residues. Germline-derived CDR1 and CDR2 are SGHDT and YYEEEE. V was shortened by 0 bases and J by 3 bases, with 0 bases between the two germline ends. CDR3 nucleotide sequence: TGTGCCAGCAGCTTGGACACTGAAGCTTTCTTT. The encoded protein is CASSLDTEAFF.

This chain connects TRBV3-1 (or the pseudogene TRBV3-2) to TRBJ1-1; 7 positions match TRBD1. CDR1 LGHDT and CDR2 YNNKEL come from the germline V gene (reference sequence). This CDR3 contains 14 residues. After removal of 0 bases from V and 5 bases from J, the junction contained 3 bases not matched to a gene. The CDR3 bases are TGTGCCAGCAGCCAAGACAGGGGGGGAACTGAAGCTTTCTTT. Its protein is CASSQDRGGTEAFF.

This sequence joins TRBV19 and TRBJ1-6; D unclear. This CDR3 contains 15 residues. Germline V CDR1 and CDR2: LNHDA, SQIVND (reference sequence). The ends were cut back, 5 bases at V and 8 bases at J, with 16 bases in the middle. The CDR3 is CASSSSADYYSPLHF. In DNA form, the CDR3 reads TGTGCCAGTAGTTCATCCGCGGATTACTATTCACCCCTCCACTTT.